This T cell receptor beta chain was observed in a study of OX40 agonist ivuxolimab in advanced cancers. The CDR3 runs to 13 residues. The ends were cut back, 4 bases at V and 4 bases at J, with 8 bases in the middle. The V gene's germline CDR1 is MDHEN and CDR2 SYDVKM. The method was immunoSEQ multiplex PCR; TCRdb's version includes in-frame clones alone and lacks a portion of them. This sample carries tens of thousands of clones, approximately 91% of them seen once, and the ten largest clones take roughly 50%. This TCR was sampled from an adult with an advanced solid tumor such as melanoma, head and neck, liver or kidney cancer. The chain links TRBV28 to TRBJ1-3, with no clear D. Sequenced here: CD4+ or CD8+ T cells sorted from blood, sampled in a trial of the OX40 agonist ivuxolimab. The CDR3 DNA sequence: TGTGCCAGCAGTTCCGCTAGCGGAAACACCATATATTTT. This encodes CASSSASGNTIYF.